Following are 13 T cell receptor beta chains from one sample sequenced in a study of T cell responses to AZD1222 COVID-19 vaccine. TCRdb's copy holds only in-frame clones and misses some; the assay was immunoSEQ multiplex PCR. The sample contains about 130,000 clones, 91% of which appear only once. Sequenced material: peripheral blood, taken on day 0 of AZD1222 vaccination. The receptor source for this set is an adult in good health.

The rearrangement uses TRBV12-3 or TRBV12-4 and TRBJ2-7; D remains unclear. With 3 bases removed from V and 1 base from J, the gap between germline ends came to 7 bases. The CDR3 has 13 residues. As DNA, the CDR3 is TGTGCCAGCAGTTTCCCTGCATCCTACGAGCAGTACTTC. Translation: CASSFPASYEQYF.

The chain couples TRBV9 to TRBJ2-3; tentative D call: TRBD2 (6 bases). CDR1 is SGDLS and CDR2 is YYNGEE in the germline V gene. The CDR3 consists of 15 residues. With 4 bases removed from V and 1 base from J, the gap between germline ends came to 13 bases. For the CDR3, the DNA is TGTGCCAGCAGCCCCCGGGACTTTGGCACAGATACGCAGTATTTT. The encoded protein is CASSPRDFGTDTQYF.

V is TRBV7-8 and J is TRBJ1-1; D is undetermined. The germline V gene encodes CDR1 SGHVS and CDR2 FQNEAQ. The length of the CDR3 is 13 residues. The V end lost 1 base, the J end lost 4 bases, and 7 bases lay between the germline ends. This chain's CDR3 is CASSLETGTEAFF. The CDR3 DNA follows: TGTGCCAGCAGCTTAGAAACGGGCACTGAAGCTTTCTTT.

The V gene is TRBV4-3, the J gene TRBJ1-1, with D possibly matching TRBD1 (6 bases). The germline V gene has CDR1 LGHNA and CDR2 YSLEER. The CDR3 is 18 amino acids. V was trimmed by 0 bases and J by 1 base, leaving 18 bases between them. The CDR3 bases are TGCGCCAGCAGCCAAGAGTGGGCTCGGGGGGCGCGGAACACTGAAGCTTTCTTT. Its translation is CASSQEWARGARNTEAFF.

The rearrangement uses TRBV6-5 and TRBJ1-1; D is unclear. The ends were cut back, 5 bases at V and 0 bases at J, with 10 bases in the middle. Germline lookup yields CDR1 MNHEY and CDR2 SVGAGI. CDR3 length: 14 residues. The CDR3 spells CASSPRLMNTEAFF. The CDR3 nucleotides are TGTGCCAGCAGTCCGAGACTGATGAACACTGAAGCTTTCTTT.

CDR3 residues: CASRVGGMNTEAFF. CDR3 coding DNA: TGTGCCTCCAGGGTGGGGGGAATGAACACTGAAGCTTTCTTT. V usage is TRBV27 and J usage is TRBJ1-1; D is perhaps TRBD1 (5 bases). The CDR3 is 14 residues long. With 11 bases removed from V and 0 bases from J, the gap between germline ends came to 16 bases. Per germline, CDR1 MNHEY and CDR2 SMNVEV (reference sequence).

This chain uses TRBV20-1 with TRBJ1-5; possible D gene TRBD1, 5 bases. V lost 3 bases and J lost 9, with 15 bases in between. The CDR3 is 13 amino acids. Looked up from germline, CDR1 is DFQATT and CDR2 is SNEGSKA (reference sequence). In DNA, the CDR3 is TGCAGTGCTAGTGATCGGGGCTCACGGCCCCAGCATTTT. Translation: CSASDRGSRPQHF.

J is TRBJ1-5 and V is TRBV19; possible D gene TRBD1, 5 bases. Germline V CDR1 and CDR2: LNHDA, SQIVND (reference sequence). The ends were cut back, 3 bases at V and 9 bases at J, with 9 bases in the middle. The CDR3 has 12 amino acids. This CDR3 is CASSIRAGPQHF. DNA of the CDR3: TGTGCCAGTAGTATCAGGGCGGGGCCCCAGCATTTT.

The V gene is TRBV4-3, the J gene TRBJ2-5, with TRBD1 as a possible D gene (6 bases). The V end was cut by 1 base, the J end by 4 bases, with 7 bases between. Germline V gene data show CDR1 as LGHNA and CDR2 as YSLEER. The CDR3 is 13 amino acids. The CDR3 here is CASSQVGGETQYF. The CDR3 DNA sequence: TGCGCCAGCAGCCAAGTAGGGGGAGAGACCCAGTACTTC.

In this sample, this clone turned up a few times. The chain links TRBV6-5 to TRBJ1-2; a possible D gene is TRBD1 (6 bases). Trimming took 6 bases from V and 8 from J, leaving 16 bases between them. Per germline, CDR1 MNHEY and CDR2 SVGAGI. This CDR3 has 13 residues. For the CDR3, the DNA is TGTGCCAGCAGCCCGCGACAGGCCGGCGGCTACACCTTC. Translation: CASSPRQAGGYTF.

The chain recombines TRBV9 with TRBJ1-6; D is undetermined. From germline, CDR1 is SGDLS and CDR2 YYNGEE. The CDR3 has 13 amino acids. V was clipped by 1 base and J by 7 bases, with 6 bases between them. CDR3 coding DNA: TGTGCCAGCAGCGTAAGCGGGAATTCACCCCTCCACTTT. Translating gives CASSVSGNSPLHF.

The rearrangement joins TRBV5-6 to TRBJ2-1; unclear D gene. V was cut by 4 bases and J by 5 bases, with 16 bases left in between. Germline V CDR1 and CDR2: SGHDT, YYEEEE. The CDR3 has 15 residues. The CDR3 bases are TGTGCCAGCAGCCTCGGGTGGAGTAGGAACAATGAGCAGTTCTTC. Amino acid sequence: CASSLGWSRNNEQFF.

V is TRBV9 and J is TRBJ2-1; TRBD2 matches 10 bases. Germline V CDR1 and CDR2: SGDLS, YYNGEE. With 3 bases clipped from V and 2 bases from J, the junction kept 5 bases outside the gene matches. The CDR3 has 16 residues. Written as DNA, the CDR3 is TGTGCCAGCAGCGATACGCTAGCGGGAGCCTACAATGAGCAGTTCTTC. Its protein product is CASSDTLAGAYNEQFF.